This TCR beta chain was identified during a study of blood T cell repertoires in COVID-19. As originally analysed: Nucleated cell number was recorded as an estimate derived from reference gene primer amplification. TCRdb's copy holds only in-frame clones and misses some; the assay was immunoSEQ multiplex PCR. V, J and clone size are those of that table, while D and trimming were read from the DNA. In the table there are some 200,000 clones, less than 90% of which are singletons. Followed longitudinally, the Seattle patients had been enrolled during active infection. This CDR3 is 14 amino acids long. Germline assignment: CDR1 MDHEN and CDR2 SYDVKM. The ends lost 3 bases at V and 4 bases at J; junction bases unmatched: 5.

Source material: peripheral blood. This receptor was taken from a woman aged 60-75 years with COVID-19, enrolled during active disease. The chain uses TRBV28 and TRBJ2-7; 8 bases map to TRBD1. CDR3 DNA: TGTGCCAGCAGTTTCAACAGGGGGGATTACGAGCAGTACTTC. Translation gives CASSFNRGDYEQYF. The whole variable domain, filled in from reference TRBV28 and TRBJ2-7, reads DVKVTQSSRYLVKRTGEKVFLECVQDMDHENMFWYRQDPGLGLRLIYFSYDVKMKEKGDIPEGYSVSREKKERFSLILESASTNQTSMYLCASSFNRGDYEQYFGPGTRLTVT.